These 7 T cell receptor beta chains came from one sample sequenced in a study of T-cell memory formation after mild COVID-19. In TCRdb, the 5' RACE reads were re-called with MiXCR into one record per CDR3 protein. The repertoire consists of under 550,000 distinct CDR3 sequences, with roughly 18% occurring once and the leading ten covering about 22%. The sample was PBMCs or a T cell subset sorted from them (not recorded which). Receptors originate from a young man who had mild COVID-19 (a few samples of this study predate the infection). Cell type and time point are not known.

The V call is TRBV4-3, the J call TRBJ2-2; TRBD2 aligns across 16 bases. The CDR3 totals 18 residues. V lost 4 bases and J lost 4; bases outside the gene matches: 6. Per the germline V gene, CDR1 is LGHNA and CDR2 is YSLEER. The CDR3 DNA reads TGCGCCAGCAGCCCTGGGACTAGCGGGGGGGCTAGCACCGGGGAGCTGTTTTTT. Its protein product is CASSPGTSGGASTGELFF.

This clonotype was observed many times. CDR3 loop: CASSPPDRQNYGYTF. The DNA for the CDR3 is TGTGCCAGCAGCCCCCCTGACAGGCAGAACTATGGCTACACCTTC. The rearrangement joins TRBV28 to TRBJ1-2, with a weak D call TRBD1 (6 bases). Germline V lookup: CDR1 MDHEN, CDR2 SYDVKM. The CDR3 totals 15 residues. The V end lost 6 bases, the J end lost 2 bases, and 16 bases lay between the germline ends.

The chain employs TRBV6-1 and TRBJ1-1, with TRBD1 as a possible D gene (5 bases). The CDR3 loop spans 13 amino acids. The ends were cut back, 3 bases at V and 3 bases at J, with 8 bases in the middle. CDR1 and CDR2 from the germline V gene are MNHNS and SASEGT. The CDR3 protein is CASSELGDTEAFF. The CDR3 bases are TGTGCCAGCAGTGAGCTGGGGGACACTGAAGCTTTCTTT.

The V call is TRBV5-6, the J call TRBJ1-3; no clear D. With 5 bases removed from V and 4 bases from J, the gap between germline ends came to 10 bases. Per the germline V gene, CDR1 is SGHDT and CDR2 is YYEEEE. CDR3 length: 13 amino acids. In nucleotides, the CDR3 is TGTGCCAGCAGACTCACTTTGGGAAACACCATATATTTT. This gives the protein CASRLTLGNTIYF.

The J gene is TRBJ1-1, the V gene TRBV10-3; D remains ambiguous. The germline V gene has CDR1 ENHRY and CDR2 SYGVKD. Trimming removed 3 bases at V and 3 bases at J, with 8 bases between. CDR3 length equals 13 residues. CDR3 region: CAISEVRDTEAFF. The CDR3 DNA is TGTGCCATCAGTGAAGTGAGGGACACTGAAGCTTTCTTT.

This clonotype was recorded a few times. The J gene is TRBJ2-1, the V gene TRBV7-3, with 9 nucleotides matching TRBD2. V shed 5 bases, J shed 9 bases, and the junction held 2 bases outside the gene matches. The CDR3 runs to 12 residues. Looked up from germline, CDR1 is SGHTA and CDR2 is FQGTGA. CDR3 sequence (DNA): TGTGCCAGCAGCCAAGCGGGGGGTGAGCAGTTCTTC. Translating gives CASSQAGGEQFF.

The V gene is TRBV7-9, the J gene TRBJ2-5; 13 bases fit TRBD2. The CDR3 runs to 16 residues. V trimming: 4 bases; J trimming: 4 bases; junction bases outside the gene matches: 6. Germline V CDR1 and CDR2: SEHNR, FQNEAQ (reference sequence). CDR3 protein: CASSSGTSGVGETQYF. CDR3 bases: TGTGCCAGCAGCTCCGGGACTAGCGGGGTAGGAGAGACCCAGTACTTC.